This section outlines one T cell receptor (beta chain) sequence together with its context. Unrecorded immune exposures were likely, despite nominal health at sampling. The data belong to a study of cytomegalovirus exposure and HLA in healthy donors. With 60 Vbeta and 13 Jbeta primers, the PCR was carried out. TCRdb's copy holds only in-frame clones and misses some; the assay was immunoSEQ multiplex PCR. The sample holds roughly 120,000 clones. The CDR3 covers 16 residues. The germline CDR1 and CDR2 sequences are SGHAT and FQNNGV. V shed 2 bases, J shed 7 bases, and the junction held 7 bases outside the gene matches.

This receptor was obtained from a man aged 40-55 years in good health and CMV-seronegative. The specimen sequenced was PBMCs. The gene calls are TRBV11-2 and TRBJ2-1; 11 bases are shared with TRBD2. The CDR3 loop is CASSLNLAGGENEQFF. The CDR3 region has the DNA TGTGCCAGCAGCTTAAATCTAGCGGGAGGTGAAAATGAGCAGTTCTTC.